The 18 T cell receptor beta chains below come from one sample, sequenced in a study of T-cell reconstitution after alpha-beta-depleted transplantation in children. Preparation of the TCRbeta library involved a method that used unique molecular identifiers. Each CDR3 protein gets one entry after TCRdb re-called the PCR reads with MiXCR. This sample has hundreds of thousands of distinct CDR3 sequences, with around 25% found just once. The sample was PBMCs, mostly from graft donor cells, taken 360 days after TCRalphabeta/CD19-depleted stem cell transplant. The receptor source for this set is a female patient aged 2 to 10 who had a stem cell transplant for congenital amegakaryocytic thrombocytopenia, so the T cells may come from the graft donor.

This clonotype has at least ten counts. This chain joins TRBV3-1 and TRBJ2-1; 10 positions match TRBD2. CDR1 is LGHDT and CDR2 is YNNKEL in the germline V gene (reference sequence). The CDR3 is made up of 15 amino acids. Trimming removed 4 bases from V and 3 bases from J; junction bases left unmatched: 3. The CDR3 DNA is TGTGCCAGCAGCCTAGGACTAGCGGACTACAATGAGCAGTTCTTC. It translates to CASSLGLADYNEQFF.

The chain employs TRBV3-1 and TRBJ2-7, with D possibly TRBD2 on 5 matching bases. Germline CDR1 is LGHDT and CDR2 is YNNKEL (reference sequence). This CDR3 has 13 amino acids. V lost 7 bases, J lost 4 bases, and 14 bases lay in between. The CDR3, as DNA: TGTGCCAGCACCACAGTCGGGGTTTACGAGCAGTACTTC. This sequence encodes CASTTVGVYEQYF.

V and J are TRBV3-1 and TRBJ2-2, with 11 bases lining up with TRBD2. The CDR3 extends over 16 amino acids. The V gene end was trimmed by 6 bases and the J gene end by 7 bases; junction bases not matched to a gene: 10. Germline CDR1 reads LGHDT; CDR2 reads YNNKEL (reference sequence). The CDR3 is CASRSVPSGRFGELFF. CDR3 nucleotide sequence: TGTGCCAGCAGGTCGGTGCCTAGCGGGAGGTTCGGGGAGCTGTTTTTT.

This clonotype was seen many times. The V and J genes are TRBV12-3 or TRBV12-4 and TRBJ1-4, with D possibly TRBD1 on 6 matching bases. The CDR3 has 15 amino acids. V lost 5 bases, J lost 0 bases, and 10 bases lay in between. In nucleotides, the CDR3 is TGTGCCAGCAGTCTCCACAGGGCAACTAATGAAAAACTGTTTTTT. It encodes CASSLHRATNEKLFF.

This clonotype was found a few times. The V call is TRBV2, the J call TRBJ2-1; TRBD1 aligns across 8 bases. CDR3 size: 13 residues. V was clipped by 8 bases and J by 7 bases; unmatched bases: 7. CDR1 SNHLY and CDR2 FYNNEI come from the germline V gene. The CDR3 loop is CASLTGVRNEQFF. The CDR3 coding sequence is TGTGCCAGCCTGACAGGGGTGAGGAATGAGCAGTTCTTC.

This clonotype was seen a few times. This rearrangement joins TRBV18 to TRBJ2-1; no clear D gene. The CDR3 sequence is 15 residues long. V lost 4 bases to trimming and J lost 7 bases, with 17 bases between them. Germline CDR1 is KGHSH and CDR2 is LQKENI. This CDR3 is CASSLMGSYVNEQFF. The CDR3 DNA follows: TGTGCCAGCTCACTAATGGGAAGCTACGTAAATGAGCAGTTCTTC.

This clonotype was found once. This chain's CDR3 is CSARVSTGGYGYTF. DNA for the CDR3: TGCAGTGCTAGAGTTTCGACAGGGGGGTATGGCTACACCTTC. This chain links TRBV20-1 with TRBJ1-2; 9 nucleotides agree with TRBD1. Germline V gives CDR1 DFQATT, CDR2 SNEGSKA (reference sequence). With 1 base clipped from V and 5 bases from J, the junction kept 5 bases outside the gene matches. The CDR3 has 14 amino acids.

The chain couples TRBV20-1 to TRBJ2-1, with D possibly being TRBD2 (7 bases). The CDR3 totals 16 residues. V dropped 6 bases and J dropped 0 bases, with 18 bases sitting between them. The germline V gene has CDR1 DFQATT and CDR2 SNEGSKA (reference sequence). CDR3 DNA sequence: TGCAGTGCCCCGCGGGGGCCCCTGATCTCCTACAATGAGCAGTTCTTC. Protein product: CSAPRGPLISYNEQFF.

This clonotype was seen more than once but under ten times. The chain links TRBV12-3 or TRBV12-4 to TRBJ1-4; 9 bases agree with TRBD1. The CDR3 is made up of 14 amino acids. V was pared by 5 bases and J by 4 bases, with 2 bases of the junction left unmatched. The CDR3 nucleotides are TGTGCCAGCAGTCGGACAGGGGTTAATGAAAAACTGTTTTTT. It translates to CASSRTGVNEKLFF.

This clonotype was seen only a few times. The chain carries TRBV5-1 and TRBJ1-2, with a possible D match to TRBD1 (6 bases). The germline V gene encodes CDR1 SGHRS and CDR2 YFSETQ. Between the trimmed V and J ends, which lost 4 bases and 3 bases, there was a span of 10 bases. CDR3 length: 13 residues. The CDR3 reads CASSPGHDYGYTF. Here the CDR3 DNA reads TGCGCCAGCAGCCCGGGACACGACTATGGCTACACCTTC.

This clonotype was seen repeatedly, ten times or more. Its ends do not fully match the called genes, so a read error is possible. The rearrangement joins TRBV4-3 to TRBJ2-1; TRBD1 aligns across 11 bases. Germline V gene lookup returns CDR1 LGHNA and CDR2 YSLEER. The CDR3 totals 17 residues. In DNA, the CDR3 is TGCGCCAGCAGCCAGGAGGGACAGGGGGACACCTACGATGAGCAGTTCTTC. This sequence encodes CASSQEGQGDTYDEQFF.

This sequence joins TRBV5-1 and TRBJ2-2; D gene uncertain. Trimming took off 3 bases at V and 10 bases at J, with 16 bases between the two ends. This CDR3 region has 14 residues. Per germline, CDR1 SGHRS and CDR2 YFSETQ. The DNA of the CDR3 is TGCGCCAGCAGCTCCACGGTGGCTAACGAGGAGCTGTTTTTT. Translation gives CASSSTVANEELFF. The whole variable domain, remainder taken from reference TRBV5-1 and TRBJ2-2, is KAGVTQTPRYLIKTRGQQVTLSCSPISGHRSVSWYQQTPGQGLQFLFEYFSETQRNKGNFPGRFSGRQFSNSRSEMNVSTLELGDSALYLCASSSTVANEELFFGEGSRLTVL.

The chain is built from TRBV6-1 and TRBJ1-4; 7 bases are shared with TRBD1. Germline lookup yields CDR1 MNHNS and CDR2 SASEGT. The V gene end was trimmed by 6 bases and the J gene end by 0 bases; junction bases not matched to a gene: 16. The CDR3 sequence is 19 residues long. The CDR3 loop is CASRKNDRALHATNEKLFF. The CDR3 DNA reads TGTGCCAGCAGAAAAAACGACAGGGCTCTGCATGCAACTAATGAAAAACTGTTTTTT.

This clonotype was observed a handful of times. CDR3 sequence (DNA): TGTGCCAGCAGCCAAGTGGCAGCAGATACGCAGTATTTT. Its translation: CASSQVAADTQYF. The genes are TRBV3-1 and TRBJ2-3; no definite D call. The CDR3 has 13 residues. Per the germline V gene, CDR1 is LGHDT and CDR2 is YNNKEL (reference sequence). The ends were cut back, 1 base at V and 4 bases at J, with 6 bases in the middle.

The chain carries TRBV9 and TRBJ1-1, with D possibly being TRBD1 (6 bases). Looked up from germline, CDR1 is SGDLS and CDR2 is YYNGEE. This CDR3 has 14 residues. V was clipped by 4 bases and J by 5 bases, with 15 bases between them. CDR3 nucleotide sequence: TGTGCCAGCAGCCTGGGGGGGCCTCAAACTGAAGCTTTCTTT. Translated: CASSLGGPQTEAFF.

This clonotype was counted a few times. The V and J genes are TRBV20-1 and TRBJ2-7; a possible D gene is TRBD2 (5 bases). The V gene lost 4 bases and the J gene lost 7 bases, with 17 bases spanning the gap. CDR1 and CDR2 (germline): DFQATT, SNEGSKA (reference sequence). The CDR3 totals 13 residues. CDR3 residues: CSAKKAGLGEQYF. Written as DNA, the CDR3 is TGCAGTGCTAAGAAGGCCGGACTCGGAGAGCAGTACTTC.

The chain couples TRBV25-1 to TRBJ1-1; no clear D. CDR1 is MGHDK and CDR2 is SYGVNS in the germline V gene. The CDR3 extends over 14 amino acids. V was trimmed by 3 bases and J by 1 base, leaving 9 bases between them. This chain's CDR3 is CASSDTTANTEAFF. CDR3 in DNA: TGTGCCAGCAGTGATACGACGGCGAACACTGAAGCTTTCTTT.

This sequence joins TRBV30 and TRBJ2-1; 7 bases are a match to TRBD2. J gave up 3 bases and V 8 bases, and 4 bases lay outside the gene matches. Germline V gene data show CDR1 as GTSNPN and CDR2 as SVGIG (reference sequence). CDR3 length: 12 amino acids. The CDR3 sequence: CAGTTGYNEQFF. CDR3 nucleotides: TGTGCCGGGACTACCGGCTACAATGAGCAGTTCTTC.